This passage covers 32 T cell receptor beta chains from one sample sequenced in a study of shared clonotypes between healthy human individuals. CD8 cells regarded as naive lacked CD45RO, were positively chosen for CCR7, and omitted terminally differentiated effector memory CD45RA+ cells. Libraries were prepared by immunoSEQ multiplex PCR; TCRdb keeps only in-frame clonotypes and omits some of them. The data hold approximately 2,200,000 clones, with more than 85% observed a single time. Material: naive CD8+ T cells from PBMCs. The source of these receptors is a man aged 18 to 29 in good health. Some clones in this sample may be carry-over from other donors' samples.

The gene calls are TRBV7-3 and TRBJ2-1, with a tentative D call TRBD1 (7 bases). Trimming removed 5 bases from V and 7 bases from J, with 15 bases in between. The CDR3 contains 14 residues. Germline V lookup: CDR1 SGHTA, CDR2 FQGTGA. The chain's CDR3 is CASSPTGTPNEQFF. In nucleotides, the CDR3 is TGTGCCAGCAGCCCGACAGGGACTCCAAATGAGCAGTTCTTC. Full variable domain (rest looked up from reference TRBV7-3 and TRBJ2-1): GAGVSQTPSNKVTEKGKYVELRCDPISGHTALYWYRQSLGQGPEFLIYFQGTGAADDSGLPNDRFFAVRPEGSVSTLKIQRTERGDSAVYLCASSPTGTPNEQFFGPGTRLTVL.

In the case of this clone: Sequence at one end of the junction differs from germline and may be a read error. Other DNA sequences of this sample code for an identical CDR3. The V gene is TRBV4-2, the J gene TRBJ1-2, with a possible D match to TRBD1 (5 bases). Germline V gene lookup returns CDR1 LGHNA and CDR2 YNFKEQ. This CDR3 comprises 17 residues. The CDR3 region is CASSQDLGREGWYGYTF. The CDR3 DNA reads TGTGCCAGTAGCCAAGATCTAGGTAGAGAGGGGTGGTATGGCTACACCTTC.

Remarks on this clone: Different DNA sequences within this sample yield the same CDR3. The V gene is TRBV9, the J gene TRBJ2-7, with D perhaps TRBD1 or TRBD2 (5 bases each). V lost 3 bases and J lost 0, with 13 bases in between. The germline V gene encodes CDR1 SGDLS and CDR2 YYNGEE. CDR3 length: 15 residues. CDR3 loop: CASSAGTGSSYEQYF. The CDR3 nucleotides are TGTGCCAGCAGCGCCGGGACGGGTAGCTCCTACGAGCAGTACTTC.

The chain carries TRBV6-6 and TRBJ2-1, with TRBD2 as a possible D gene (6 bases). V was clipped by 7 bases and J by 4 bases, with 17 bases between them. The CDR3 runs 15 residues. The germline V gene has CDR1 MNHNY and CDR2 SVGAGI (reference sequence). In DNA form, the CDR3 reads TGTGCCAGCACCTTCCGGGAGCCCCTTTACAATGAGCAGTTCTTC. It yields the protein CASTFREPLYNEQFF.

The chain is built from TRBV10-3 and TRBJ1-5; possible D gene TRBD1, 5 bases. The V end was cut by 6 bases, the J end by 6 bases, with 12 bases between. The CDR3 contains 13 residues. Per germline, CDR1 ENHRY and CDR2 SYGVKD. CDR3: CAISGEGSQPQHF. CDR3 nucleotide sequence: TGTGCCATCAGCGGCGAGGGGTCTCAGCCCCAGCATTTT.

V gene TRBV28 combines with J gene TRBJ2-1; D unresolved. Trimming pared 3 bases from V and 4 bases from J, leaving 13 bases between. The CDR3 length is 15 residues. Germline lookup yields CDR1 MDHEN and CDR2 SYDVKM. CDR3 in DNA: TGTGCCAGCAGTTTGGAAGTGGACGGATACAATGAGCAGTTCTTC. Protein: CASSLEVDGYNEQFF.

V and J are TRBV2 and TRBJ2-5; a weak D match, TRBD1 (5 bases). The germline V gene has CDR1 SNHLY and CDR2 FYNNEI. CDR3 length equals 13 residues. The ends were cut back, 3 bases at V and 5 bases at J, with 10 bases in the middle. In DNA form, the CDR3 reads TGTGCCAGCAGTGATTTCAGGGTCGAGACCCAGTACTTC. This translates into CASSDFRVETQYF.

The chain employs TRBV19 and TRBJ2-1; 10 bases line up with TRBD1. The V and J ends lost 6 bases and 3 bases, in that order; junction bases with no gene match: 8. Germline V gene data show CDR1 as LNHDA and CDR2 as SQIVND (reference sequence). The CDR3 is 16 amino acids. For the CDR3, the DNA is TGTGCCAGTAGACCGGACAGGGGGTACCGCTACAATGAGCAGTTCTTC. Protein sequence: CASRPDRGYRYNEQFF. Using reference TRBV19 and TRBJ2-1 for the parts outside the CDR3, the full variable domain is DGGITQSPKYLFRKEGQNVTLSCEQNLNHDAMYWYRQDPGQGLRLIYYSQIVNDFQKGDIAEGYSVSREKKESFPLTVTSAQKNPTAFYLCASRPDRGYRYNEQFFGPGTRLTVL.

This chain connects TRBV28 to TRBJ2-5; D is possibly TRBD1 (6 bases). The CDR3 extends over 22 amino acids. Trimming pared 5 bases from V and 4 bases from J, leaving 38 bases between. In germline, CDR1 is MDHEN, CDR2 SYDVKM. The CDR3 DNA sequence: TGTGCCAGCAGTCCCCTACACCTGAACAGGGATCAGGGTGGTTTAGTTGGAGAGACCCAGTACTTC. Its protein is CASSPLHLNRDQGGLVGETQYF.

The gene calls are TRBV9 and TRBJ2-7; 11 bases agree with TRBD1. Losses at the gene ends were 3 bases for V and 2 bases for J; bases not matched to a gene: 13. This CDR3 contains 18 residues. CDR1 SGDLS and CDR2 YYNGEE come from the germline V gene. The CDR3 nucleotides read TGTGCCAGCAGCGGGCCCGGCGACCGGGACAGGGGGACCTACGAGCAGTACTTC. It codes for CASSGPGDRDRGTYEQYF.

This clone was seen once. The V call is TRBV9, the J call TRBJ1-2; D is perhaps TRBD1 (6 bases). V lost 0 bases and J 4 bases, leaving 13 bases between the germline ends. CDR3 length: 15 residues. Germline assignment: CDR1 SGDLS and CDR2 YYNGEE. The CDR3 spells CASSVGTDLSYGYTF. In DNA form, the CDR3 reads TGTGCCAGCAGCGTAGGGACAGATCTCTCCTATGGCTACACCTTC.

This sequence joins TRBV28 and TRBJ1-2, with 8 positions matching TRBD1. Germline V lookup: CDR1 MDHEN, CDR2 SYDVKM. CDR3 length: 14 residues. V dropped 7 bases and J dropped 4; count of bases not matched to a gene: 8. The CDR3: CASTNTGGSYGYTF. The CDR3 nucleotides are TGTGCCAGCACCAATACAGGGGGGTCCTATGGCTACACCTTC.

The rearrangement uses TRBV7-2 and TRBJ2-5; 11 bases are shared with TRBD2. The J call may be incorrect, as the DNA end agrees better with TRBJ2-7. The V gene's germline CDR1 is SGHTA and CDR2 FQGNSA. The CDR3 extends over 18 amino acids. The CDR3 reads CASSLVGGLADRTYEQYF. The DNA of the CDR3 is TGTGCCAGCAGCTTAGTCGGGGGACTAGCGGACCGAACCTACGAGCAGTACTTC.

As concerns this clone: Different DNA sequences within this sample yield the same CDR3. The chain links TRBV9 to TRBJ2-5; a possible D gene is TRBD2 (5 bases). With 4 bases removed from V and 2 bases from J, the gap between germline ends came to 9 bases. The CDR3 length is 13 residues. The V gene's germline CDR1 is SGDLS and CDR2 YYNGEE. In nucleotides, the CDR3 is TGTGCCAGCAGCCCCCCGGGGCAAGAGACCCAGTACTTC. Its translation is CASSPPGQETQYF.

The chain recombines TRBV7-8 with TRBJ2-7; 7 bases fit TRBD1. Germline assignment: CDR1 SGHVS and CDR2 FQNEAQ. The CDR3 has 15 amino acids. J gave up 6 bases and V 4 bases, and 12 bases lay outside the gene matches. The CDR3 here is CASSYGDSLPFEQYF. In nucleotides, the CDR3 is TGTGCCAGCAGCTACGGGGACAGCCTCCCTTTCGAGCAGTACTTC. Full variable domain (rest looked up from reference TRBV7-8 and TRBJ2-7): GAGVSQSPRYKVAKRGQDVALRCDPISGHVSLFWYQQALGQGPEFLTYFQNEAQLDKSGLPSDRFFAERPEGSVSTLKIQRTQQEDSAVYLCASSYGDSLPFEQYFGPGTRLTVT.

This clone has only one observation. The chain uses TRBV19 and TRBJ1-1; no reliable D call. Germline loops: CDR1 LNHDA, CDR2 SQIVND (reference sequence). The CDR3 contains 15 residues. With 0 bases removed from V and 4 bases from J, the gap between germline ends came to 12 bases. The CDR3 loop is CASSIEAGLSTEAFF. The CDR3 nucleotides read TGTGCCAGTAGTATAGAGGCGGGGTTGAGCACTGAAGCTTTCTTT.

CDR3 DNA: TGTGCCAGCAGTTTTGTCCCAGTGACCTATGGCTACACCTTC. Protein: CASSFVPVTYGYTF. V gene TRBV28 combines with J gene TRBJ1-2; D is uncertain. This CDR3 region has 14 residues. The V end was cut by 3 bases, the J end by 4 bases, with 12 bases between. CDR1 is MDHEN and CDR2 is SYDVKM in the germline V gene.

This chain uses TRBV27 with TRBJ2-2; the match to TRBD1 covers 11 bases. The germline V gene encodes CDR1 MNHEY and CDR2 SMNVEV (reference sequence). Trimming took 6 bases from V and 2 from J; bases not matched to a gene: 5. The CDR3 is 16 amino acids. The DNA for the CDR3 is TGTGCCAGCAGGGACAGGGGGCTTACCAACACCGGGGAGCTGTTTTTT. It translates to CASRDRGLTNTGELFF.

This clone appeared once. The J gene is TRBJ2-3, the V gene TRBV18; 7 positions match TRBD1. CDR3 size: 16 residues. Germline V gene lookup returns CDR1 KGHSH and CDR2 LQKENI. V dropped 3 bases and J dropped 2; count of bases not matched to a gene: 8. CDR3 loop: CASSPDGQADTDTQYF. As DNA, the CDR3 is TGTGCCAGCTCACCTGACGGACAGGCGGACACAGATACGCAGTATTTT.

The rearrangement uses TRBV19 and TRBJ1-3, with D perhaps matching TRBD1 (6 bases). The CDR3 consists of 16 residues. Trimming left V 3 bases short and J 2 bases short, with 14 bases between. The germline CDR1 and CDR2 sequences are LNHDA and SQIVND (reference sequence). The CDR3 DNA follows: TGTGCCAGTAGTATCGCCGAGGGGGGGCCTGGAAACACCATATATTTT. It yields the protein CASSIAEGGPGNTIYF.

The rearrangement links TRBV27 to TRBJ2-6; D gene unclear. With 5 bases removed from V and 1 base from J, the gap between germline ends came to 12 bases. From germline, CDR1 is MNHEY and CDR2 SMNVEV (reference sequence). The CDR3 is 16 amino acids. CDR3 in DNA: TGTGCCAGCAGTCCTAGTTTGGGGTCTGGGGCCAACGTCCTGACTTTC. Amino acid sequence: CASSPSLGSGANVLTF.

The CDR3 DNA reads as TGTGCCAGCAGCACTCGTCCCGGGACAGGGTCTGGAACCGGGGAGCTGTTTTTT. Protein sequence: CASSTRPGTGSGTGELFF. The J gene is TRBJ2-2, the V gene TRBV7-9; TRBD1 matches at 9 bases. J was trimmed by 5 bases and V by 5 bases; bases with no gene match: 15. Germline loops: CDR1 SEHNR, CDR2 FQNEAQ (reference sequence). This CDR3 has 18 residues.

Of note for this clone: This specimen includes other DNA sequences encoding the same CDR3. The V gene is TRBV7-9, the J gene TRBJ2-7, with 9 bases lining up with TRBD1. CDR3 size: 15 residues. The V and J ends lost 1 base and 0 bases, in that order; junction bases with no gene match: 1. Looked up from germline, CDR1 is SEHNR and CDR2 is FQNEAQ (reference sequence). CDR3 protein: CASSLVGQGSYEQYF. Written as DNA, the CDR3 is TGTGCCAGCAGCTTAGTGGGACAGGGCTCCTACGAGCAGTACTTC.

A few counts support this clone. This sequence joins TRBV5-1 and TRBJ2-7, with D maybe TRBD1 (5 bases). Between the trimmed V and J ends, which lost 5 bases and 0 bases, there was a span of 12 bases. The CDR3 runs 14 residues. The germline V gene encodes CDR1 SGHRS and CDR2 YFSETQ. CDR3 residues: CASRLTASSYEQYF. The CDR3 region has the DNA TGCGCCAGCAGGTTGACAGCATCCTCCTACGAGCAGTACTTC.

The chain combines TRBV7-2 with TRBJ1-1; 7 bases agree with TRBD1. Per the germline V gene, CDR1 is SGHTA and CDR2 is FQGNSA. J was trimmed by 2 bases and V by 11 bases; bases with no gene match: 8. The CDR3 contains 13 residues. The CDR3 sequence: CACSGGGNTEAFF. The CDR3 DNA reads TGTGCCTGCTCAGGGGGGGGCAACACTGAAGCTTTCTTT.

V gene TRBV2 combines with J gene TRBJ1-2; D may be TRBD1 (6 bases). Germline loops: CDR1 SNHLY, CDR2 FYNNEI. The CDR3 covers 15 residues. Trimming removed 6 bases from V and 8 bases from J, with 22 bases in between. CDR3 in amino acids: CASRDTGGAGGGYTF. The CDR3 DNA sequence: TGTGCCAGCAGGGACACCGGGGGGGCAGGAGGAGGCTACACCTTC.

This chain connects TRBV5-6 to TRBJ1-1; D remains unclear. Germline V gene sequence: CDR1 SGHDT, CDR2 YYEEEE. The CDR3 consists of 12 residues. Trimming removed 1 base at V and 7 bases at J, with 8 bases between. The CDR3 nucleotides read TGTGCCAGCAGCTTGCCGGGTAATGAAGCTTTCTTT. This codes for CASSLPGNEAFF.

This chain joins TRBV5-4 and TRBJ1-2; D gene unclear. Germline V gene lookup returns CDR1 SGHNT and CDR2 YYREEE (reference sequence). This CDR3 contains 13 residues. V lost 5 bases, J lost 8 bases, and 16 bases lay in between. CDR3 bases: TGTGCCAGCAGTGGTGGATTTATGGACGGCTACACCTTC. Amino acid sequence: CASSGGFMDGYTF.

Here the CDR3 reads CASSYLRDMSYEQYF. The DNA for the CDR3 is TGTGCCAGCAGTTACCTACGGGACATGAGCTACGAGCAGTACTTC. This chain uses TRBV6-5 with TRBJ2-7; D might be TRBD1 (6 bases). V lost 2 bases and J lost 3, with 14 bases in between. The CDR3 is 15 amino acids. Germline-derived CDR1 and CDR2 are MNHEY and SVGAGI.

The rearrangement links TRBV5-5 to TRBJ1-4; D possibly corresponds to TRBD1 (6 bases). Trimming shortened V by 2 bases and J by 8 bases, and 22 bases separated the two germline ends. The V gene's germline CDR1 is SGHKS and CDR2 YYEKEE (reference sequence). The CDR3 has 17 residues. The CDR3 here is CASSLTGINTPFEKLFF. The CDR3, as DNA: TGTGCCAGCAGCTTAACAGGGATTAACACACCTTTCGAAAAACTGTTTTTT.

The V call is TRBV9, the J call TRBJ2-2; D unclear. The ends were cut back, 3 bases at V and 5 bases at J, with 17 bases in the middle. This CDR3 has 16 amino acids. Per the germline V gene, CDR1 is SGDLS and CDR2 is YYNGEE. The CDR3, as DNA: TGTGCCAGCAGCGCCCTACCGGTTGCGAGGACCGGGGAGCTGTTTTTT. It yields the protein CASSALPVARTGELFF.

The V gene is TRBV6-5, the J gene TRBJ2-1; TRBD2 matches 8 bases. J was trimmed by 4 bases and V by 0 bases; bases with no gene match: 5. There are 16 residues in the CDR3. Germline-derived CDR1 and CDR2 are MNHEY and SVGAGI. The CDR3 here is CASSYSDTSGYNEQFF. CDR3 in DNA: TGTGCCAGCAGTTACTCGGACACTAGCGGATACAATGAGCAGTTCTTC.